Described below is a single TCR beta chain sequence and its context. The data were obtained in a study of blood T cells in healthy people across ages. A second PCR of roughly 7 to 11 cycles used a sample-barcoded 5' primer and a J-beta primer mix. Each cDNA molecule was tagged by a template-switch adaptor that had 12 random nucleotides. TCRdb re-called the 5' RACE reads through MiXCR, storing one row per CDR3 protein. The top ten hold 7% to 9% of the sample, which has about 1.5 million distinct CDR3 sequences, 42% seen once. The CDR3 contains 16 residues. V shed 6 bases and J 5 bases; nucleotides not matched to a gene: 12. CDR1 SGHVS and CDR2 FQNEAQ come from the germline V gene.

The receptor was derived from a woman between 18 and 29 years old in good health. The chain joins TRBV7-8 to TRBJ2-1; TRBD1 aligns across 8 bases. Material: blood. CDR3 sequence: CASSPLKDRVDNEQFF. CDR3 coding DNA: TGTGCCAGCAGTCCCCTGAAGGACAGGGTAGACAATGAGCAGTTCTTC.